The present entry profiles one T cell receptor (beta chain) with its context. V was clipped by 3 bases and J by 5 bases, with 7 bases between them. The CDR3 extends over 12 amino acids. As processed by the authors: Reference gene primer amplification in the assay estimated nucleated cell counts. Method: immunoSEQ multiplex PCR; TCRdb's copy keeps in-frame clones and lacks some. The V and J calls and clone size are taken from that table; D and trimming were inferred from the DNA. The table has under 150,000 clones, around 84% seen once; the top ten hold less than 9.5%. This specimen belongs to a study of blood T cell repertoires in COVID-19. Study context: Material from acute and convalescent COVID-19 was sourced from the United States, Italy and Spain. T cells, B-cell-depleted T cells, or PBMCs provided the cDNA or gDNA that served as material.

The origin of this receptor is a middle-aged woman with acute or convalescent COVID-19. The source material was peripheral blood. This chain joins TRBV12-3 or TRBV12-4 and TRBJ2-5, with D uncertain. The CDR3 loop reads CASSFSSETQYF. The CDR3 nucleotides read TGTGCCAGCAGTTTCTCGTCGGAGACCCAGTACTTC.